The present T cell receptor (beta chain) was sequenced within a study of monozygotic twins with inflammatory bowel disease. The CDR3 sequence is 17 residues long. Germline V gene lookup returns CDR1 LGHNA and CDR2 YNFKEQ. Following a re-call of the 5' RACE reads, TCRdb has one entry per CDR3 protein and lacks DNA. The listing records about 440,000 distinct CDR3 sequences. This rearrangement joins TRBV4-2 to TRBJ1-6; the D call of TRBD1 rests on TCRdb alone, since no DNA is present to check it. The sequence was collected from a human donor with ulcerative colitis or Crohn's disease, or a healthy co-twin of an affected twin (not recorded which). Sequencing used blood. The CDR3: CASSQELPGTGDSPLHF.